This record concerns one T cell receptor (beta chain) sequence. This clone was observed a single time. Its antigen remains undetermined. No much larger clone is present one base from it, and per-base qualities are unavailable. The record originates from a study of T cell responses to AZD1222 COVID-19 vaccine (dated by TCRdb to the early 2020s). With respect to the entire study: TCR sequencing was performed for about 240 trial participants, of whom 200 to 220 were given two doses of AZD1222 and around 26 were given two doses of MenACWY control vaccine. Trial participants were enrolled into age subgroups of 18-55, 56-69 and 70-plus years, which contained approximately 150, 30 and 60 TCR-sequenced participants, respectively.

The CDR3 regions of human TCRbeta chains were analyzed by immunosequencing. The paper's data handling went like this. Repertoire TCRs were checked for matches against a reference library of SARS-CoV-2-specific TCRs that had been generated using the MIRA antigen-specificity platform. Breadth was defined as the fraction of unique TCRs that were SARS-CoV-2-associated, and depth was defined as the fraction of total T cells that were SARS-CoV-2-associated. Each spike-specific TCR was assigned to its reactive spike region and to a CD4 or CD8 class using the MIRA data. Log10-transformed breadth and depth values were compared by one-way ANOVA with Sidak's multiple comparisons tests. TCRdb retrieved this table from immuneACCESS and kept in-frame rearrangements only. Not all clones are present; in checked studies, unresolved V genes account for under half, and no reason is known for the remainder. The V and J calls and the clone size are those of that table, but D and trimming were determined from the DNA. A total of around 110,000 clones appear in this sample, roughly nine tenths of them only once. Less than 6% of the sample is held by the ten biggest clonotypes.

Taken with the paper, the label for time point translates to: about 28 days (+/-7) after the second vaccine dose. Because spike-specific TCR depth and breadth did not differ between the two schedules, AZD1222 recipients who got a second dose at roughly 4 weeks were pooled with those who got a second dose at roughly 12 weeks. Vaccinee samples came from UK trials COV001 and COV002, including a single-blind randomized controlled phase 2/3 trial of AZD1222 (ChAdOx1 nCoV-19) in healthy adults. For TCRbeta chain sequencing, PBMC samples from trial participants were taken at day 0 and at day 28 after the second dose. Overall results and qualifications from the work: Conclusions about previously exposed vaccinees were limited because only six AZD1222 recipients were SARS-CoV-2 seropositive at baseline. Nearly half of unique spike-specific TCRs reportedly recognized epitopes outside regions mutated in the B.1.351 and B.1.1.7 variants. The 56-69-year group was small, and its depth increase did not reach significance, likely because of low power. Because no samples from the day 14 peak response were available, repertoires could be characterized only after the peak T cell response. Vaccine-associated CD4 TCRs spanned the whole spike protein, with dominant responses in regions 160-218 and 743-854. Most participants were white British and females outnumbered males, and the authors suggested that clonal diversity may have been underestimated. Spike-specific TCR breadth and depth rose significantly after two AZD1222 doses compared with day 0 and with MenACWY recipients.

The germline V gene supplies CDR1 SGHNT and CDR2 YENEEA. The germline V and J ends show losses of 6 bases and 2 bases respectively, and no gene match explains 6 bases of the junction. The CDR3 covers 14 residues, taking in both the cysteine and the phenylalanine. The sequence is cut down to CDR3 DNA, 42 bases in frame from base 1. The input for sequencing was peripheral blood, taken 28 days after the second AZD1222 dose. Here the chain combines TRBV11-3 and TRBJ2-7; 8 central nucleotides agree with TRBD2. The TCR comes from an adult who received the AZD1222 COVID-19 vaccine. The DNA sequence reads TGTGCCAGCAGTCCCGCGGGGGGACCCTACGAGCAGTACTTC. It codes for CASSPAGGPYEQYF.